Below, one TCR beta chain is given with its context. Its specificity is unknown. These data belong to a study of cytomegalovirus exposure and HLA in healthy donors. The study sampled nominally healthy donors, though unrecorded immune exposures were likely. Whole-study findings and limits: Immune exposure data for these donors was limited to CMV serostatus.

Both 60 Vbeta primers and 13 Jbeta primers went into the PCR. Generated by immunoSEQ multiplex PCR, the TCRdb table keeps only in-frame clones and is missing some. The table has approximately 170,000 clones, 70% to 80% seen once. The V and J ends lost 2 bases and 4 bases, in that order; junction bases with no gene match: 3. Germline values: CDR1 SGHRS, CDR2 YFSETQ. The CDR3 has 14 amino acids. V gene TRBV5-1 combines with J gene TRBJ2-3; 8 bases are shared with TRBD1. This clonotype was sampled from a woman aged 40 to 50 in good health and CMV-seronegative. The sample was PBMCs. CDR3 sequence (DNA): TGCGCCAGCAGCTTTGGACAGGGACCAGATACGCAGTATTTT. Its protein is CASSFGQGPDTQYF.